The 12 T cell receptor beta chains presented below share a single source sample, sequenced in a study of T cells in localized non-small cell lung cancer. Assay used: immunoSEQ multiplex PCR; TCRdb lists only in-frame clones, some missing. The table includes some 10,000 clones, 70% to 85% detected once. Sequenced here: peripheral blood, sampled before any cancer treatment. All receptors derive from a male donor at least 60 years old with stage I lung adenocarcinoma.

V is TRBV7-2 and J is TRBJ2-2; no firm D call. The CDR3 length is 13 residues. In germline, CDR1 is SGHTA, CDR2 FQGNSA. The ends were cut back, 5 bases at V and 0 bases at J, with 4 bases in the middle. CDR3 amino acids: CASSPTNTGELFF. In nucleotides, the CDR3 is TGTGCCAGCAGCCCAACGAACACCGGGGAGCTGTTTTTT.

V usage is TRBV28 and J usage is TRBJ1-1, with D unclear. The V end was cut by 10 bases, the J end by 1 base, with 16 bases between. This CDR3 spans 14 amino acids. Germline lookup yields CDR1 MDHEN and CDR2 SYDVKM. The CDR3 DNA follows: TGTGCCACCATCCCTGGGCCGAGGAACACTGAAGCTTTCTTT. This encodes CATIPGPRNTEAFF.

CDR3: CASTSGGEALYNEQFF. CDR3 coding DNA: TGTGCCAGTACTAGCGGGGGGGAAGCACTCTACAATGAGCAGTTCTTC. V usage is TRBV5-4 and J usage is TRBJ2-1, with TRBD2 matching 13 bases. Per germline, CDR1 SGHNT and CDR2 YYREEE (reference sequence). This CDR3 has 16 amino acids. Trimming cost V 8 bases and J 3 bases; bases outside gene matches: 8.

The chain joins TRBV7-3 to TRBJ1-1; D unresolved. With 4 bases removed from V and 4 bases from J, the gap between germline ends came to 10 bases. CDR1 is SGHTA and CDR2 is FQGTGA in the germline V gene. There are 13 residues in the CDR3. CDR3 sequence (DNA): TGTGCCAGCAGCTCCGGACGGAGCACTGAAGCTTTCTTT. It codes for CASSSGRSTEAFF.

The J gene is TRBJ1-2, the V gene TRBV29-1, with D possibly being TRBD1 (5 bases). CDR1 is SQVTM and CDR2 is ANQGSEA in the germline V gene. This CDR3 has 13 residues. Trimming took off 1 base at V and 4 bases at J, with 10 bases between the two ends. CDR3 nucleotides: TGCAGCGTTGAAGGACCGGGGACCTATGGCTACACCTTC. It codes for CSVEGPGTYGYTF.

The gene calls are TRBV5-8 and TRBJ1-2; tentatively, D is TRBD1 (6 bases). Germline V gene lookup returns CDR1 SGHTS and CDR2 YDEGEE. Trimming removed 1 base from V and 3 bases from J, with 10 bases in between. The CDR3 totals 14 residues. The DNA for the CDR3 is TGTGCCAGCAGCTTGTGGACAGAGTACTATGGCTACACCTTC. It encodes CASSLWTEYYGYTF. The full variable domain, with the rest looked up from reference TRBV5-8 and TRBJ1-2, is EAGVTQSPTHLIKTRGQQATLRCSPISGHTSVYWYQQALGLGLQFLLWYDEGEERNRGNFPPRFSGRQFPNYSSELNVNALELEDSALYLCASSLWTEYYGYTFGSGTRLTVV.

CDR3 coding DNA: TGTGCCAGCAGTTTAAACAGATTGAACACTGAAGCTTTCTTT. The encoded protein is CASSLNRLNTEAFF. The rearrangement links TRBV6-1 to TRBJ1-1; D remains ambiguous. V was pared by 5 bases and J by 0 bases, with 10 bases between. In germline, CDR1 is MNHNS, CDR2 SASEGT. The CDR3 consists of 14 residues.

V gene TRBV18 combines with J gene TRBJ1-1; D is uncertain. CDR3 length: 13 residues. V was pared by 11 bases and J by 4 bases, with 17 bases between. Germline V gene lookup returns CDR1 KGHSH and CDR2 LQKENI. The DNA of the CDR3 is TGTGCCTCACGTGAGGATTTCGGCACTGAAGCTTTCTTT. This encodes CASREDFGTEAFF.

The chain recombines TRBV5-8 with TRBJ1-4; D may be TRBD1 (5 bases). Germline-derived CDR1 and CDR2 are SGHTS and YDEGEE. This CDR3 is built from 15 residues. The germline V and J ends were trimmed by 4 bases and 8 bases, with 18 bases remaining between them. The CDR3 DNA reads TGTGCCAGCAGCCCGGAGGTGGGGCTCAGCGAAAAACTGTTTTTT. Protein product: CASSPEVGLSEKLFF.

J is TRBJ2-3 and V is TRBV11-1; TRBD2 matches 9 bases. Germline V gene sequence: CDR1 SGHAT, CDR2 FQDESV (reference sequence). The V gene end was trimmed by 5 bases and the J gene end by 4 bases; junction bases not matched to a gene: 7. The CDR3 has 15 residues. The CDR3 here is CASSPRGGPPDTQYF. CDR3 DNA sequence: TGTGCCAGCAGCCCGCGGGGGGGCCCCCCAGATACGCAGTATTTT.

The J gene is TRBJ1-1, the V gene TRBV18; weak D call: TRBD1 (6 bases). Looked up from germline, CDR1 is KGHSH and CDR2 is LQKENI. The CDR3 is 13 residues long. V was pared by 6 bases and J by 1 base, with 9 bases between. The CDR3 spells CASSMGQNTEAFF. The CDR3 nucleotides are TGTGCCAGCTCTATGGGACAGAACACTGAAGCTTTCTTT.

The CDR3 coding sequence is TGTGCCAGTAGTACGGGAGCCACTGGGCTCGGAAACACCATATATTTT. Translating it yields CASSTGATGLGNTIYF. This rearrangement joins TRBV19 to TRBJ1-3, with D unresolved. Between the trimmed V and J ends, which lost 4 bases and 4 bases, there was a span of 17 bases. The CDR3 extends over 16 amino acids. Germline CDR1 LNHDA, CDR2 SQIVND (reference sequence).